The source of this T cell receptor (beta chain) is a study of radiotherapy plus CTLA-4 blockade in lung cancer. Study at large: For around 18% of patients, objective responses occurred, and about 34% had disease control.

J was trimmed by 7 bases and V by 7 bases; bases with no gene match: 9. Germline loops: CDR1 MRHNA, CDR2 SNTAGT. This CDR3 region has 14 residues. Points from the study as a whole: Early blood T cell clone dynamics reportedly forecast response best, with interferon-beta.

Clones were read by immunoSEQ multiplex PCR, and TCRdb kept only the in-frame ones, dropping some. Of 89,000 or so clones in the sample, 82% are singletons; the top ten hold about 3.5%. This clone is medium-sized in the sample. Its specificity is unknown. The source was peripheral blood, collected from a patient treated with radiotherapy plus ipilimumab. The origin of this receptor is a human donor with non-small cell lung cancer who had a partial response to radiotherapy plus ipilimumab. The gene calls are TRBV6-4 and TRBJ2-7, with 11 nucleotides matching TRBD2. The chain's CDR3 is CASMIAGGPLEQYF. Here the CDR3 DNA reads TGTGCCAGCATGATAGCGGGAGGGCCGTTGGAGCAGTACTTC.